Following are 10 T cell receptor beta chains from one sample sequenced in a study of blood T cell repertoires in COVID-19. Sequencing was performed with immunoSEQ multiplex PCR; in TCRdb, only in-frame clones are kept and a portion is missing. The table has around 310,000 clones, roughly 86% seen once. The source material was PBMCs or T cells enriched from blood (not recorded which). These receptor sequences come from a woman aged 25 to 39 who had recovered from COVID-19.

J is TRBJ2-7 and V is TRBV5-1; 9 nucleotides match TRBD1. This CDR3 region has 15 residues. Germline CDR1 reads SGHRS; CDR2 reads YFSETQ. V shed 2 bases and J 3 bases; nucleotides not matched to a gene: 6. The CDR3 DNA sequence: TGCGCCAGCAGCTTACGGGACAGGGATTTCTACGAGCAGTACTTC. This translates into CASSLRDRDFYEQYF.

The chain carries TRBV5-1 and TRBJ1-5, with D possibly TRBD1 on 5 matching bases. The CDR3 sequence is 13 residues long. CDR1 is SGHRS, CDR2 YFSETQ, per germline. Trimming pared 3 bases from V and 5 bases from J, leaving 9 bases between. Here the CDR3 reads CASSWSGDQPQHF. CDR3 sequence (DNA): TGCGCCAGCAGCTGGTCGGGGGATCAGCCCCAGCATTTT.

The rearrangement uses TRBV20-1 and TRBJ2-5; D may be TRBD2 (5 bases). Trimming pared 3 bases from V and 1 base from J, leaving 15 bases between. Per the germline V gene, CDR1 is DFQATT and CDR2 is SNEGSKA (reference sequence). The CDR3 is 15 residues long. The CDR3 protein is CSASTVGSFQETQYF. CDR3 nucleotides: TGCAGTGCTAGTACAGTAGGGAGTTTCCAAGAGACCCAGTACTTC.

The chain is built from TRBV7-9 and TRBJ2-3; a weak D match, TRBD2 (5 bases). Germline CDR1 SEHNR, CDR2 FQNEAQ (reference sequence). With 6 bases removed from V and 0 bases from J, the gap between germline ends came to 19 bases. The CDR3 contains 17 residues. This chain's CDR3 is CASRVGPSSGSTDTQYF. The CDR3 DNA sequence: TGTGCCAGCAGGGTAGGTCCCAGCAGCGGTAGCACAGATACGCAGTATTTT.

J is TRBJ2-3 and V is TRBV20-1; D uncertain. The ends were cut back, 6 bases at V and 5 bases at J, with 6 bases in the middle. The germline CDR1 and CDR2 sequences are DFQATT and SNEGSKA (reference sequence). CDR3 length: 10 residues. CDR3 in amino acids: CSARLDTQYF. The CDR3 region has the DNA TGCAGTGCCAGGTTAGATACGCAGTATTTT.

The gene calls are TRBV5-6 and TRBJ1-5; TRBD1 matches at 9 bases. CDR1 is SGHDT, CDR2 YYEEEE, per germline. The trim removed 3 bases at V and 9 bases at J, leaving 16 bases unmatched. The CDR3 contains 17 residues. The CDR3 DNA sequence: TGTGCCAGCAGCTCCCATTTCGGGGACAGGGCCTACGGGCCCCAGCATTTT. It specifies CASSSHFGDRAYGPQHF.

The rearrangement joins TRBV4-1 to TRBJ1-6, with D perhaps TRBD1 (5 bases). Germline values: CDR1 MGHRA, CDR2 YSYEKL. This CDR3 region has 15 residues. V shed 4 bases and J shed 6 bases, with 13 bases lying between them. DNA for the CDR3: TGCGCCAGCAGCCCGTGGGGGGGGGTTAATTCACCCCTCCACTTT. Its translation is CASSPWGGVNSPLHF.

As to this clone: Other DNA sequences in the sample encode the same CDR3. The chain combines TRBV28 with TRBJ2-1; tentatively, D is TRBD2 (5 bases). Germline V CDR1 and CDR2: MDHEN, SYDVKM. The CDR3 is 14 amino acids. V shed 3 bases and J shed 3 bases, with 9 bases lying between them. This CDR3 reads CASSFSGNYNEQFF. The CDR3 coding sequence is TGTGCCAGCAGTTTCTCGGGGAACTACAATGAGCAGTTCTTC.

The chain carries TRBV5-1 and TRBJ2-7; D may be TRBD2 (7 bases). The CDR3 extends over 14 amino acids. The germline gives CDR1 SGHRS, CDR2 YFSETQ. V lost 0 bases, J lost 3 bases, and 10 bases lay in between. The CDR3 protein is CASSLEGGVYEQYF. The CDR3 coding sequence is TGCGCCAGCAGCTTGGAAGGGGGGGTCTACGAGCAGTACTTC.

The rearrangement uses TRBV2 and TRBJ2-7; TRBD1 matches at 12 bases. Trimming took 3 bases from V and 9 from J; bases not matched to a gene: 9. CDR1 is SNHLY and CDR2 is FYNNEI in the germline V gene. This CDR3 comprises 15 residues. The CDR3, as DNA: TGTGCCAGCAGTGAGGGACAGGGGGCGTTTAATAGGCAGTACTTC. It is translated as CASSEGQGAFNRQYF.